Below are 21 T cell receptor beta chains sequenced from a single sample in a study of identical twins (dated by TCRdb to the mid-2010s). Preparation of the library involved 5' RACE. Sequencing instrument: Illumina HiSeq 2000. TCRdb reworked the public reads: Q25 trimming with fastp, MiXCR clone assembly, productive beta chains retained. Rows merge per CDR3 protein into single entries with the most common DNA and genes. In all, the sample holds about 250,000 distinct CDR3 sequences, and approximately 8.3% of those were seen once. Less than 4% of the sample lies in the top ten. This sample was shared with a second study, whose subject was yellow fever vaccine responses in identical twins.

What was sequenced was CD8+ T cells sorted from blood. The receptors derive from a woman in her late teens or twenties in good health.

V gene TRBV4-2 combines with J gene TRBJ2-7; TRBD1 agrees at 10 bases. V was pared by 6 bases and J by 5 bases, with 4 bases of the junction left unmatched. The length of the CDR3 is 13 residues. Looked up from germline, CDR1 is LGHNA and CDR2 is YNFKEQ. CDR3 loop: CASSDRGLDEQYF. The CDR3 DNA reads TGTGCCAGCAGTGACAGGGGGCTTGACGAGCAGTACTTC.

This clonotype was found a few times. V usage is TRBV29-1 and J usage is TRBJ2-3; 13 bases align to TRBD2. V gave up 5 bases and J gave up 1 base; unmatched junction bases: 12. Germline V gives CDR1 SQVTM, CDR2 ANQGSEA. The CDR3 consists of 18 residues. CDR3 sequence (DNA): TGCAGCGTTCGGGGACTAGCGGGATTAACGGTCGGCACAGATACGCAGTATTTT. Encoded protein: CSVRGLAGLTVGTDTQYF.

This clonotype was found a few times. This chain links TRBV11-1 with TRBJ1-1; D may be TRBD1 (6 bases). The V and J ends lost 5 bases and 3 bases respectively, with 13 bases between them. Germline V gene data show CDR1 as SGHAT and CDR2 as FQDESV (reference sequence). This CDR3 is built from 14 residues. The CDR3 here is CASSLGTPHTEAFF. In DNA, the CDR3 is TGTGCCAGCAGCCTAGGGACACCCCACACTGAAGCTTTCTTT.

This clonotype has only a few counts. The chain links TRBV4-3 to TRBJ2-1, with D unresolved. Trimming took off 6 bases at V and 0 bases at J, with 12 bases between the two ends. Germline assignment: CDR1 LGHNA and CDR2 YSLEER. The CDR3 extends over 15 amino acids. CDR3 nucleotide sequence: TGCGCCAGCAGGGTTGGCGCGAGCTCCTACAATGAGCAGTTCTTC. This gives the protein CASRVGASSYNEQFF.

The chain combines TRBV27 with TRBJ2-5; 8 bases are a match to TRBD1. Germline V gene data show CDR1 as MNHEY and CDR2 as SMNVEV (reference sequence). This CDR3 region has 14 residues. V shed 7 bases and J 2 bases; nucleotides not matched to a gene: 6. CDR3 protein: CASMGQVSQETQYF. Here the CDR3 DNA reads TGTGCCAGCATGGGACAGGTCTCTCAAGAGACCCAGTACTTC.

This chain connects TRBV4-3 to TRBJ2-3; tentative D call: TRBD2 (5 bases). From germline, CDR1 is LGHNA and CDR2 YSLEER. Trimming pared 4 bases from V and 1 base from J, leaving 21 bases between. This CDR3 contains 18 residues. The CDR3 nucleotides read TGCGCCAGCAGCCTAAGCATCTCACTAGTGGGAGGCACAGATACGCAGTATTTT. Its protein product is CASSLSISLVGGTDTQYF.

This clonotype was detected only a few times. The chain's CDR3 is CASSPAGPFSYEQYF. The CDR3 DNA is TGTGCCAGCTCACCAGCAGGCCCTTTCTCCTACGAGCAGTACTTC. The rearrangement links TRBV18 to TRBJ2-7; D gene uncertain. The ends were cut back, 2 bases at V and 0 bases at J, with 11 bases in the middle. CDR3 length: 15 residues. Germline V gives CDR1 KGHSH, CDR2 LQKENI. Based on the CDR3 plus reference TRBV18 and TRBJ2-7, the full variable domain is NAGVMQNPRHLVRRRGQEARLRCSPMKGHSHVYWYRQLPEEGLKFMVYLQKENIIDESGMPKERFSAEFPKEGPSILRIQQVVRGDSAAYFCASSPAGPFSYEQYFGPGTRLTVT.

This clonotype occurred a few times. The chain uses TRBV4-1 and TRBJ2-3, with 12 bases that match TRBD1. The CDR3 spans 17 residues. V lost 3 bases, J lost 7 bases, and 11 bases stayed unmatched. The germline gives CDR1 MGHRA, CDR2 YSYEKL. For the CDR3, the DNA is TGCGCCAGCAGCCAGTTACCCGGGACAGGGGGCGTAAATACGCAGTATTTT. It codes for CASSQLPGTGGVNTQYF.

The CDR3 sequence is CSALLLAGPSYNEQFF. For the CDR3, the DNA is TGCAGCGCCCTACTACTAGCGGGGCCCTCCTACAATGAGCAGTTCTTC. V is TRBV29-1 and J is TRBJ2-1; 10 positions agree with TRBD2. This CDR3 spans 16 amino acids. Germline assignment: CDR1 SQVTM and CDR2 ANQGSEA. V shed 7 bases, J shed 0 bases, and the junction held 9 bases outside the gene matches.

This clonotype was counted a few times. The chain recombines TRBV12-3 or TRBV12-4 with TRBJ2-5; D gene unclear. This CDR3 has 14 residues. The ends were cut back, 6 bases at V and 4 bases at J, with 15 bases in the middle. The CDR3 spells CASSPITTLETQYF. The CDR3 region has the DNA TGTGCCAGCAGCCCGATCACTACTTTAGAGACCCAGTACTTC.

At least ten counts were recorded for this clonotype. V is TRBV3-1 and J is TRBJ2-3; no firm D call. This CDR3 has 13 residues. Per the germline V gene, CDR1 is LGHDT and CDR2 is YNNKEL (reference sequence). V gave up 4 bases and J gave up 1 base, with 6 bases separating them. The CDR3 protein is CASSPRGTDTQYF. CDR3 DNA: TGTGCCAGCAGCCCGCGAGGCACAGATACGCAGTATTTT.

Only a few counts were recorded for this clonotype. The J gene is TRBJ2-3, the V gene TRBV6-1; the match to TRBD2 covers 12 bases. Trimming removed 10 bases from V and 3 bases from J; junction bases left unmatched: 11. The CDR3 is 16 residues long. Per germline, CDR1 MNHNS and CDR2 SASEGT. The CDR3 spells CATSSVLAGGTDTQYF. DNA for the CDR3: TGTGCCACCTCATCCGTGCTAGCGGGAGGGACAGATACGCAGTATTTT.

In its sample, this clonotype was seen a few times. V and J are TRBV5-6 and TRBJ1-5; no firm D call. Germline lookup yields CDR1 SGHDT and CDR2 YYEEEE. The CDR3 sequence is 15 residues long. V lost 0 bases, J lost 4 bases, and 11 bases lay in between. The CDR3, as DNA: TGTGCCAGCAGCTTGGTAACAGAAAGAAATCAGCCCCAGCATTTT. This codes for CASSLVTERNQPQHF.

The J gene is TRBJ2-1, the V gene TRBV12-3 or TRBV12-4, with D possibly TRBD2 on 6 matching bases. The CDR3 spans 16 residues. V dropped 6 bases and J dropped 0 bases, with 15 bases sitting between them. The CDR3 spells CASRDIAATSYNEQFF. The CDR3, as DNA: TGTGCCAGCAGAGATATAGCGGCAACCTCCTACAATGAGCAGTTCTTC.

This clonotype came up a few times. The V gene is TRBV29-1, the J gene TRBJ1-2, with 9 bases fitting TRBD1. This CDR3 comprises 15 residues. CDR1 is SQVTM, CDR2 ANQGSEA, per germline. The V gene end was trimmed by 2 bases and the J gene end by 6 bases; junction bases not matched to a gene: 10. The CDR3 here is CSVESPQGAGDGYTF. The CDR3 nucleotides are TGCAGCGTTGAATCCCCACAGGGGGCCGGGGATGGCTACACCTTC.

This clonotype was counted many times. The chain carries TRBV11-2 and TRBJ1-1; no reliable D call. V dropped 1 base and J dropped 3 bases, with 9 bases sitting between them. This CDR3 is 14 amino acids long. The germline gives CDR1 SGHAT, CDR2 FQNNGV. The CDR3 sequence is CASSLAGSHTEAFF. As DNA, the CDR3 is TGTGCCAGCAGCTTAGCTGGTAGTCACACTGAAGCTTTCTTT.

DNA for the CDR3: TGCGCCAGCAGCAAAGGACAGGGGAGCACCGGGGAGCTGTTTTTT. Translating gives CASSKGQGSTGELFF. The V and J genes are TRBV5-1 and TRBJ2-2, with 9 bases that match TRBD1. J gave up 4 bases and V 4 bases, and 5 bases lay outside the gene matches. Per the germline V gene, CDR1 is SGHRS and CDR2 is YFSETQ. The CDR3 has 15 residues.

The genes are TRBV18 and TRBJ2-3; possibly TRBD1 or TRBD2 for D (6 bases each). V was shortened by 3 bases and J by 1 base, with 17 bases between the two germline ends. CDR1 is KGHSH, CDR2 LQKENI, per germline. The CDR3 length is 17 residues. CDR3 loop: CASSPRESTGGTDTQYF. The CDR3 DNA sequence: TGTGCCAGCTCACCGCGGGAATCGACAGGCGGCACAGATACGCAGTATTTT.

This clonotype was seen ten or more times. The chain links TRBV20-1 to TRBJ2-5, with 13 bases aligning to TRBD2. Looked up from germline, CDR1 is DFQATT and CDR2 is SNEGSKA (reference sequence). V dropped 7 bases and J dropped 1; count of bases not matched to a gene: 6. This CDR3 comprises 15 residues. As DNA, the CDR3 is TGCAGTGGGGCTGGACTAGCGGGGGTCCAAGAGACCCAGTACTTC. Encoded protein: CSGAGLAGVQETQYF.

The chain carries TRBV12-3 or TRBV12-4 and TRBJ2-7, with D unclear. The CDR3 covers 13 residues. The V end lost 6 bases, the J end lost 1 base, and 10 bases lay between the germline ends. The CDR3 sequence: CASSLPNSYEQYF. In DNA form, the CDR3 reads TGTGCCAGCAGCCTACCGAATTCCTACGAGCAGTACTTC.

The gene calls are TRBV4-3 and TRBJ2-1, with TRBD2 as a possible D gene (6 bases). The germline gives CDR1 LGHNA, CDR2 YSLEER. The CDR3 has 18 residues. Between the trimmed V and J ends, which lost 4 bases and 4 bases, there was a span of 23 bases. The CDR3 nucleotides are TGCGCCAGCAGCCGGACCTTGACTAGTTGGGAAGGGTACAATGAGCAGTTCTTC. Residues: CASSRTLTSWEGYNEQFF.